The sequence of this T cell receptor beta chain was determined in a study of T-cell reconstitution after alpha-beta-depleted transplantation in children. J gave up 5 bases and V 1 base, and 14 bases lay outside the gene matches. Germline V gives CDR1 LGHNA, CDR2 YSLEER. The CDR3 spans 18 residues. This clonotype has at least ten counts. Its specificity is not known. Whole-study findings and limits: Recipient T cells and thymic progenitors that survived gave rise to the high TCRbeta diversity observed at day 60 in some patients. T-cell counts and diversity were attributed mostly to newly produced T cells one year after transplant. In patients about two months after transplant, alpha-beta T cells reportedly arose from several hundred expanded graft clones.

For TCRbeta, the library was prepared with unique molecular identifiers. In TCRdb, the PCR reads were re-called with MiXCR into one record per CDR3 protein. The sample has just under 350,000 distinct CDR3 sequences; around 15% are singletons. The sample was PBMCs, mostly from graft donor cells, taken 360 days after TCRalphabeta/CD19-depleted stem cell transplant. This rearrangement joins TRBV4-3 to TRBJ2-1; 7 bases agree with TRBD2. The TCR was taken from a male patient between 2 and 15 years old who had a stem cell transplant for acute lymphoblastic leukemia, so the T cells may come from the graft donor. The CDR3 protein is CASSQGLVAGAMDNEQFF. CDR3 DNA sequence: TGCGCCAGCAGCCAAGGCCTCGTGGCGGGAGCCATGGACAATGAGCAGTTCTTC.